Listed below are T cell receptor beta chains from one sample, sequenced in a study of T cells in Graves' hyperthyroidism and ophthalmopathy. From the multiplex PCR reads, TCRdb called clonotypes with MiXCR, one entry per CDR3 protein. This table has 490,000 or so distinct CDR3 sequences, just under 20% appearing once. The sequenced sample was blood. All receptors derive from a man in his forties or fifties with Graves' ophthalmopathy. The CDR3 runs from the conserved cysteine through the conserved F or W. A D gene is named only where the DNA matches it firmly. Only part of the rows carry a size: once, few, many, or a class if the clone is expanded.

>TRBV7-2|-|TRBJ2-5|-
CASSPGGLVETQYF
TGTGCCAGCAGCCCAGGCGGCCTTGTTGAGACTCAGTACTTC
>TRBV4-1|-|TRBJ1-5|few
CASSQVGSNQPQHF
TGCGCCAGCAGCCAAGTAGGAAGCAATCAGCCCCAGCATTTT
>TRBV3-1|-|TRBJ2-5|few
CASSSHPGQETQYF
TGTGCCAGCAGCTCCCATCCGGGACAAGAGACCCAGTACTTC
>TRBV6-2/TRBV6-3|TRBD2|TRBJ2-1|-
CASRPPWGGRGNEQFF
TGTGCCAGCAGACCCCCGTGGGGCGGGAGAGGGAATGAGCAGTTCTTC
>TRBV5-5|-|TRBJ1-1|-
CASSAGHGNTEAFF
TGTGCCAGCAGCGCGGGGCATGGAAACACTGAAGCTTTCTTT
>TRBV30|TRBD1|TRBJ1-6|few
CAWASGTGRSPLHF
TGTGCCTGGGCCTCCGGGACAGGGCGATCACCCCTCCACTTT
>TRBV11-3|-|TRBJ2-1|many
CASSRTDLEQFF
TGTGCCAGCAGCCGGACAGATTTGGAGCAGTTCTTC
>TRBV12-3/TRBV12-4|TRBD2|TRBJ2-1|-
CASSDRTSGRGHEQFF
TGTGCCAGCAGTGACCGGACTAGCGGGAGAGGGCATGAGCAGTTCTTC
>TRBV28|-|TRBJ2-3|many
CASIESDTQYF
TGTGCCAGCATAGAATCAGATACGCAGTATTTT
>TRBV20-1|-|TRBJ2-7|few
CSATPGSSYEQYF
TGCAGTGCTACGCCGGGCAGCTCCTACGAGCAGTACTTC
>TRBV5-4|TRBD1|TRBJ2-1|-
CASRGRGTGSSNEQFF
TGTGCCAGCAGGGGCCGAGGGACAGGGTCATCCAATGAGCAGTTCTTC
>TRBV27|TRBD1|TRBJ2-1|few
CATSYRQGLRNNEQFF
TGTGCCACTTCCTATAGACAGGGTCTTCGGAACAATGAGCAGTTCTTC
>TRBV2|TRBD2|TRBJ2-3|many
CASSELGGLPDTQYF
TGTGCCAGCAGTGAACTGGGAGGGCTGCCAGATACGCAGTATTTT
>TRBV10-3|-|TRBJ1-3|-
CAISESGHSGNTIYF
TGTGCCATCAGTGAGTCGGGACACTCTGGAAACACCATATATTTT
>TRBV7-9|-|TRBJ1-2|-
CASSLGPTGSNYGYTF
TGTGCCAGCAGCTTAGGACCTACGGGGTCGAACTATGGCTACACCTTC
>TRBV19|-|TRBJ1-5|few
CASSTALGPNQPQHF
TGTGCCAGTAGCACTGCCTTGGGTCCCAATCAGCCCCAGCATTTT
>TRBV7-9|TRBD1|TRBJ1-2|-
CASSLVTGGGGGYTF
TGTGCCAGCAGCTTAGTCACAGGGGGCGGAGGAGGCTACACCTTC
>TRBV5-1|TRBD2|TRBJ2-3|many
CASSNGLAGADTQYF
TGCGCCAGCAGCAACGGACTAGCCGGAGCAGATACGCAGTATTTT
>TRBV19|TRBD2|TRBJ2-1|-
CASSIRARLAGEYNEQFF
TGTGCCAGTAGTATTAGGGCCCGACTAGCGGGGGAGTACAATGAGCAGTTCTTC
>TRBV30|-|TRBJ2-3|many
CASNGGQGTDTQYF
TGTGCCTCGAACGGCGGGCAGGGCACAGATACGCAGTATTTT
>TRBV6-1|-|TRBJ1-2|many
CASIVDRRYNYGYTF
TGTGCCAGCATTGTCGACAGGCGCTATAACTATGGCTACACCTTC
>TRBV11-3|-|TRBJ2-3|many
CASSLGQGGPSTDTQYF
TGTGCCAGCAGCTTGGGCCAGGGCGGGCCGAGCACAGATACGCAGTATTTT
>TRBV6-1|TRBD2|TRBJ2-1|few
CASSATGTNPNEQFF
TGTGCCAGCAGTGCAACCGGGACTAATCCCAATGAGCAGTTCTTC
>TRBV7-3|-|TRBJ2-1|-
CASSLYTGSYNEQFF
TGTGCCAGCAGCTTATACACAGGCTCCTACAATGAGCAGTTCTTC